This T cell receptor beta chain was identified in a study of T cell responses to AZD1222 COVID-19 vaccine (dated by TCRdb to the early 2020s). Context from the whole study: TCR sequencing covered 233 trial participants: roughly 200 given two doses of AZD1222 and around 25 given two doses of MenACWY control vaccine. Trial participants were enrolled into age subgroups of 18-55, 56-69 and 70-plus years, which contained approximately 150, 28 and 58 TCR-sequenced participants, respectively.

General conclusions and limits of the study: Conclusions about previously exposed vaccinees are limited because only five to seven AZD1222 recipients were SARS-CoV-2 seropositive at baseline. Spike-specific TCR breadth and depth rose significantly after two AZD1222 doses compared with day 0 and with MenACWY recipients. Reportedly, almost half of the unique spike-specific TCRs recognized epitopes lying outside the regions that are mutated in the B.1.351 and B.1.1.7 variants. Participants were mostly white British, with more females than males. The authors suggested clonal diversity may have been underestimated. No day 14 peak-response samples were available, so repertoires were characterized only after the peak T cell response. In the small 56-69-year group, the increase in depth fell short of significance, most likely because of low power. Vaccine-associated CD4 TCRs spanned the whole spike protein, with dominant responses in regions 160-218 and 743-854.

In regard to this clone: This clone's antigen is unknown. One base away there is no much larger clone; base qualities are not given.

This sample's time point label indicates: about 28 days (+/-7) after the second vaccine dose. AZD1222 recipients with second doses at about 4 weeks or about 12 weeks were pooled, because spike-specific TCR depth and breadth did not differ between schedules. Vaccinee samples were obtained from the UK trials COV001 and COV002, which included a single-blind randomized controlled phase 2/3 trial of AZD1222 (ChAdOx1 nCoV-19) in healthy adults. For TCRbeta chain sequencing, PBMC samples were collected from trial participants at day 0 and at day 28 after the second dose. From cysteine to phenylalanine, the CDR3 is 12 amino acids long. The sequence is cut down to CDR3 DNA, 36 bases in frame from base 1. Trimming costs V 2 bases and J 6 bases, and their ends lie 5 bases apart. CDR1 and CDR2, looked up from the germline V gene (reference sequence), are SEHNR and FQNEAQ. The CDR3 regions of human TCRbeta chains were analyzed by immunosequencing. Under the source paper's analysis protocol: Repertoire TCRs were matched against a reference library of SARS-CoV-2-specific TCRs generated with the MIRA antigen-specificity platform. Breadth meant the fraction of unique TCRs that were SARS-CoV-2-associated, whereas depth meant the fraction of total T cells that were SARS-CoV-2-associated. Using the MIRA data, each spike-specific TCR was mapped to the spike region that the TCR reacts to and placed in a CD4 or CD8 class. Log10-transformed breadth and depth values were compared by one-way ANOVA with Sidak's multiple comparisons tests. Drawn from immuneACCESS, this table holds only the in-frame rearrangements with V and J called that TCRdb kept. Clones are partly lost; checked studies trace under half to an unresolved V gene and leave the rest unexplained. V, J and clone size are taken as reported in that table, and D and trimming were inferred from the DNA itself. The table for this sample lists around 140,000 clones; 80% to 95% of them were counted only once. The ten most abundant clones make up 2.5% to 4% of the sample.

The V and J genes are TRBV7-9 and TRBJ1-5; no D segment can be confidently identified. The specimen was peripheral blood, collected 28 days after the second AZD1222 dose. This TCR was sampled from an adult who received the AZD1222 COVID-19 vaccine. For the CDR3, the sequence is CASSLPGQPQHF. The DNA sequence is TGTGCCAGCAGCTTACCGGGTCAGCCCCAGCATTTT.